The T cell receptor beta chain under discussion was sequenced for a study of T cell repertoires in cytomegalovirus infection. TCRdb reanalysed the reads using MiXCR and keeps one entry per CDR3 protein. The sample contains about 890,000 distinct CDR3 sequences, around 30% of which appear only once. Comment on this clonotype: Its antigen is unidentified.

Deletions cut 6 bases from V and 5 bases from J, with 17 bases between. CDR3 size: 15 residues. CDR1 and CDR2 (germline): MNHEY, SMNVEV (reference sequence). This clonotype was obtained from a human donor in good health (CMV status not recorded). Some clones in this sample may be carry-over from other donors' samples. V gene TRBV27 combines with J gene TRBJ1-5; possible D gene TRBD1, 5 bases. Sequencing used cultured CD8+ T cells from PBMCs, obtained from culture after CMV antigen stimulation. The CDR3 bases are TGTGCCAGCAGCTCCCGCCAGGGAGTTTATCAGCCCCAGCATTTT. Encoded protein: CASSSRQGVYQPQHF.